The rows below give T cell receptor beta chains drawn from one sample of a study of blood T cell repertoires in COVID-19. Sequencing was performed with immunoSEQ multiplex PCR; in TCRdb, only in-frame clones are kept and a portion is missing. The table lists about 210,000 clones, 84% of them singletons. Sequenced: peripheral blood. These receptors came from a woman aged 45 to 65 with active or convalescent COVID-19. CDR3s include the opening cysteine and the closing phenylalanine or tryptophan. Fields, in order: CDR3 protein, CDR3 DNA, J gene, clone size, V gene, D gene. The D gene is left open where the match is weak. Size values are once, few and many counts, or a class for expanded clones, and some rows have none.

CDR3aa: CASSLIGLAGGLHNEQFF; CDR3nt: TGTGCCAGCAGTTTAATAGGCCTAGCGGGGGGGCTTCACAATGAGCAGTTCTTC; j_gene: TRBJ2-1; abundance: .; v_gene: TRBV27; d_gene: TRBD2
CDR3aa: CASNLKSSYNEQFF; CDR3nt: TGTGCCAGCAACTTAAAGAGCTCCTACAATGAGCAGTTCTTC; j_gene: TRBJ2-1; abundance: .; v_gene: TRBV2; d_gene: .
CDR3aa: CASSGEGRLVFF; CDR3nt: TGTGCCAGCAGTGGGGAGGGGAGGTTGGTTTTCTTT; j_gene: TRBJ1-1; abundance: .; v_gene: TRBV2; d_gene: .
CDR3aa: CASSLIPGHLHPNTF; CDR3nt: TGTGCCAGCTCACTCATTCCGGGACACCTCCATCCTAACACCTTC; j_gene: TRBJ1-2; abundance: .; v_gene: TRBV18; d_gene: .
CDR3aa: CASSRFNEQFF; CDR3nt: TGTGCCAGTAGTCGGTTCAATGAGCAGTTCTTC; j_gene: TRBJ2-1; abundance: .; v_gene: TRBV19; d_gene: .
CDR3aa: CASSLAVRLLSGTDTQYF; CDR3nt: TGCGCCAGCAGCTTGGCCGTCAGACTCCTCTCCGGCACAGATACGCAGTATTTT; j_gene: TRBJ2-3; abundance: .; v_gene: TRBV5-1; d_gene: .
CDR3aa: CASSLEPGDNQPQHF; CDR3nt: TGTGCCAGCAGCTTAGAACCCGGGGATAATCAGCCCCAGCATTTT; j_gene: TRBJ1-5; abundance: .; v_gene: TRBV7-6; d_gene: .
CDR3aa: CASTRGGRRGYTF; CDR3nt: TGTGCCAGCACTCGGGGGGGTCGGCGCGGCTACACCTTC; j_gene: TRBJ1-2; abundance: .; v_gene: TRBV12-3/TRBV12-4; d_gene: .
CDR3aa: CASSRTNRGRTGELFF; CDR3nt: TGTGCCAGCTCGCGCACCAACAGGGGCCGCACCGGGGAGCTGTTTTTT; j_gene: TRBJ2-2; abundance: .; v_gene: TRBV21-1; d_gene: .
CDR3aa: CASSSPGTSVSDTQYF; CDR3nt: TGTGCCAGCAGTTCCCCCGGGACTAGCGTATCAGATACGCAGTATTTT; j_gene: TRBJ2-3; abundance: .; v_gene: TRBV6-6; d_gene: TRBD2
CDR3aa: CARGLASTDTQYF; CDR3nt: TGTGCCCGGGGACTAGCGAGCACAGATACGCAGTATTTT; j_gene: TRBJ2-3; abundance: .; v_gene: TRBV2; d_gene: TRBD2
CDR3aa: CASTAGGSYNEQFF; CDR3nt: TGTGCCAGTACAGCGGGAGGAAGTTACAATGAGCAGTTCTTC; j_gene: TRBJ2-1; abundance: many; v_gene: TRBV19; d_gene: TRBD2
CDR3aa: CASRRLAGLANTGELFF; CDR3nt: TGTGCCAGCAGGCGACTAGCGGGGCTTGCGAACACCGGGGAGCTGTTTTTT; j_gene: TRBJ2-2; abundance: .; v_gene: TRBV6-6; d_gene: TRBD2
CDR3aa: CATSDAGTSNEKLFF; CDR3nt: TGTGCCACCAGTGATGCCGGGACAAGTAATGAAAAACTGTTTTTT; j_gene: TRBJ1-4; abundance: .; v_gene: TRBV24-1; d_gene: .
CDR3aa: CASSLKQGAVTNEKLFF; CDR3nt: TGTGCCAGCAGCTTAAAGCAGGGGGCGGTAACTAATGAAAAACTGTTTTTT; j_gene: TRBJ1-4; abundance: .; v_gene: TRBV7-9; d_gene: TRBD1
CDR3aa: CASSKRESSYNEQFF; CDR3nt: TGCGCCAGCAGCAAACGCGAGAGCTCCTACAATGAGCAGTTCTTC; j_gene: TRBJ2-1; abundance: once; v_gene: TRBV5-1; d_gene: .
CDR3aa: CASSPTVTNEKLFF; CDR3nt: TGTGCCAGCAGTCCGACTGTAACTAATGAAAAACTGTTTTTT; j_gene: TRBJ1-4; abundance: once; v_gene: TRBV27; d_gene: .
CDR3aa: CASSQDRAGTSARREQFF; CDR3nt: TGTGCCAGCAGCCAAGATCGGGCCGGGACTAGCGCCCGGAGGGAGCAGTTCTTC; j_gene: TRBJ2-1; abundance: .; v_gene: TRBV3-1/TRBV3-2; d_gene: TRBD2
CDR3aa: CASSAQGRIGYTF; CDR3nt: TGTGCCAGCAGCGCACAGGGGAGAATTGGCTACACCTTC; j_gene: TRBJ1-2; abundance: .; v_gene: TRBV5-8; d_gene: TRBD1
CDR3aa: CASSVVWTRHCRNEKLFF; CDR3nt: TGTGCCAGCAGCGTAGTATGGACAAGGCACTGCAGGAATGAAAAACTGTTTTTT; j_gene: TRBJ1-4; abundance: .; v_gene: TRBV9; d_gene: .
CDR3aa: CASSLWGVPGNTIYF; CDR3nt: TGTGCCAGCAGCTTGTGGGGGGTCCCTGGAAACACCATATATTTT; j_gene: TRBJ1-3; abundance: .; v_gene: TRBV5-6; d_gene: .
CDR3aa: CASSEWRGNTIYF; CDR3nt: TGTGCCAGCAGTGAGTGGCGGGGAAACACCATATATTTT; j_gene: TRBJ1-3; abundance: .; v_gene: TRBV25-1; d_gene: .
CDR3aa: CASSYRDRGVRNNEQFF; CDR3nt: TGTGCCAGCAGCTACCGGGACAGGGGCGTCAGGAACAATGAGCAGTTCTTC; j_gene: TRBJ2-1; abundance: .; v_gene: TRBV7-6; d_gene: TRBD1